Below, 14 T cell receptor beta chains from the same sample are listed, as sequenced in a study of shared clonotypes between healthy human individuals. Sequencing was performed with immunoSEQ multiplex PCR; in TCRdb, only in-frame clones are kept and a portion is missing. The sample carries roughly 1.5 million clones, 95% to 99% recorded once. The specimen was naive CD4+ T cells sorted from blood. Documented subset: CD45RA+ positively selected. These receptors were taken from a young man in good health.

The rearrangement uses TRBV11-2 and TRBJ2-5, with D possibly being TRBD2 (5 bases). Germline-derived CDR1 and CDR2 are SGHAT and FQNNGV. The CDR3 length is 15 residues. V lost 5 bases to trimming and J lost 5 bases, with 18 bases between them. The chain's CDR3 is CASSALRGLGETQYF. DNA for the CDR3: TGTGCCAGCAGCGCTCTCCGGGGTCTAGGGGAGACCCAGTACTTC.

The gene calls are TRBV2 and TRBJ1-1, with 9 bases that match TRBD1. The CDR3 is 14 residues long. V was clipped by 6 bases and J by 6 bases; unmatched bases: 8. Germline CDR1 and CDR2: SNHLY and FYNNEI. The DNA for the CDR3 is TGTGCCAGCAGGTTTCAGGGGGACAGGGCTGAAGCTTTCTTT. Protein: CASRFQGDRAEAFF.

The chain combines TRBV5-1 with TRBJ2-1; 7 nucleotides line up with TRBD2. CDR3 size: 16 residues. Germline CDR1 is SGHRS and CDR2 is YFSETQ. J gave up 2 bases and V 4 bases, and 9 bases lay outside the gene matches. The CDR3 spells CASSELASGPYNEQFF. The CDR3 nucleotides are TGCGCCAGCAGCGAGTTAGCTAGCGGTCCCTACAATGAGCAGTTCTTC.

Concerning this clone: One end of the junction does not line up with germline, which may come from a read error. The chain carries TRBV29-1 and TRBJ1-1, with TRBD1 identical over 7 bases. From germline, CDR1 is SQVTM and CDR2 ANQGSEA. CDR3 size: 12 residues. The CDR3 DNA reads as TGCAGCGTCGAAGGGCAGGGGGTCGGCCCTTTCTTT. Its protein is CSVEGQGVGPFF. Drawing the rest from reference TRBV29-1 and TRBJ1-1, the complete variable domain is SAVISQKPSRDICQRGTSLTIQCQVDSQVTMMFWYRQQPGQSLTLIATANQGSEATYESGFVIDKFPISRPNLTFSTLTVSNMSPEDSSIYLCSVEGQGVGPFFGQGTRLTVV.

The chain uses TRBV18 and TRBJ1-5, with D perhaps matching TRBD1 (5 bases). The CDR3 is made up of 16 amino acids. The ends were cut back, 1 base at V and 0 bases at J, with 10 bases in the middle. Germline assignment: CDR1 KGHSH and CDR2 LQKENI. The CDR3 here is CASSPLPTGSNQPQHF. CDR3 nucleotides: TGTGCCAGCTCACCACTACCTACAGGTAGCAATCAGCCCCAGCATTTT.

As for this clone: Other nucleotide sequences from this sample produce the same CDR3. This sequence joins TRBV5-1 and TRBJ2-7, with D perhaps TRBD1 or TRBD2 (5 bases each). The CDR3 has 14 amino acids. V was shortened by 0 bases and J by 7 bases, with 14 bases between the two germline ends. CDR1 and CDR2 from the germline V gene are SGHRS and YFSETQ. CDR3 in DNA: TGCGCCAGCAGCTTGGTTGCAGGGTCGGGAGAGCAGTACTTC. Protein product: CASSLVAGSGEQYF.

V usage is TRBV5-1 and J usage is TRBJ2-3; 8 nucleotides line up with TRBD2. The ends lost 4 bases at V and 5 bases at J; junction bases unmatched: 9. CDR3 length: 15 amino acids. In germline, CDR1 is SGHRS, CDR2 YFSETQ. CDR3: CASSVSGAPLDTQYF. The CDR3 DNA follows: TGCGCCAGCAGCGTTAGCGGGGCACCTCTAGATACGCAGTATTTT.

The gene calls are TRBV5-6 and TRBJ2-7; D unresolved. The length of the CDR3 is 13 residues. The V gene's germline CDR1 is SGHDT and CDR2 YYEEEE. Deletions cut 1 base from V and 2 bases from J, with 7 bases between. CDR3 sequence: CASSLPAAYEQYF. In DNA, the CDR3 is TGTGCCAGCAGCTTGCCAGCTGCCTACGAGCAGTACTTC.

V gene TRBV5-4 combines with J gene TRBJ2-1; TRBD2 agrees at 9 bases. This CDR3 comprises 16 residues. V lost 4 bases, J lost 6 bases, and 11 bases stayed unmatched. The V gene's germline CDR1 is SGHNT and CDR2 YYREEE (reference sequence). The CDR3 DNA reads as TGTGCCAGCAGCAACTTGGTAGCGGGAGTGGGCAATGAGCAGTTCTTC. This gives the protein CASSNLVAGVGNEQFF.

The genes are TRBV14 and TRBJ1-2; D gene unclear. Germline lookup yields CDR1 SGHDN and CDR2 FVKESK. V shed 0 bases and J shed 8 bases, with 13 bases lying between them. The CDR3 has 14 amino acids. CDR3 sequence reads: CASSQENWVSGYTF. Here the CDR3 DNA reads TGTGCCAGCAGCCAAGAGAATTGGGTTTCCGGCTACACCTTC.

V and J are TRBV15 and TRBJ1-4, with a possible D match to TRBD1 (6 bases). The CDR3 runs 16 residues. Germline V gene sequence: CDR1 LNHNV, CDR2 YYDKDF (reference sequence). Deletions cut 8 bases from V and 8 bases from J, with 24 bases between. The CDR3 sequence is CATSKTGRETLEKLFF. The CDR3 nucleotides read TGTGCCACCTCGAAGACAGGCCGAGAGACCCTCGAAAAACTGTTTTTT.

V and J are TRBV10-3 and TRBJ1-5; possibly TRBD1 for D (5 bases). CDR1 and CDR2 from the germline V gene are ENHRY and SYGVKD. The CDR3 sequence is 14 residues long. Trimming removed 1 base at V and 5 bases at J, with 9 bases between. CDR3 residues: CAISELKGDQPQHF. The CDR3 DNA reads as TGTGCCATCAGTGAGTTGAAAGGGGATCAGCCCCAGCATTTT.

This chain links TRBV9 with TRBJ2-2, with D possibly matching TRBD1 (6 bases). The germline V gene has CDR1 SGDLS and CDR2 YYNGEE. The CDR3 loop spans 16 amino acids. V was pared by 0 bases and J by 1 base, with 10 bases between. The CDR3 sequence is CASSVANRVNTGELFF. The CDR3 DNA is TGTGCCAGCAGCGTAGCCAACAGGGTGAACACCGGGGAGCTGTTTTTT.

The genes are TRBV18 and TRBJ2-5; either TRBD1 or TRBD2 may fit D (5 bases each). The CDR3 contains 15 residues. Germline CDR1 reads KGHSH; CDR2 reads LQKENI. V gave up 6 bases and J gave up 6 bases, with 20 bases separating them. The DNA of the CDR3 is TGTGCCAGCTCGTACCGGGACGGCGGCGGAAAGACCCAGTACTTC. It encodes CASSYRDGGGKTQYF.